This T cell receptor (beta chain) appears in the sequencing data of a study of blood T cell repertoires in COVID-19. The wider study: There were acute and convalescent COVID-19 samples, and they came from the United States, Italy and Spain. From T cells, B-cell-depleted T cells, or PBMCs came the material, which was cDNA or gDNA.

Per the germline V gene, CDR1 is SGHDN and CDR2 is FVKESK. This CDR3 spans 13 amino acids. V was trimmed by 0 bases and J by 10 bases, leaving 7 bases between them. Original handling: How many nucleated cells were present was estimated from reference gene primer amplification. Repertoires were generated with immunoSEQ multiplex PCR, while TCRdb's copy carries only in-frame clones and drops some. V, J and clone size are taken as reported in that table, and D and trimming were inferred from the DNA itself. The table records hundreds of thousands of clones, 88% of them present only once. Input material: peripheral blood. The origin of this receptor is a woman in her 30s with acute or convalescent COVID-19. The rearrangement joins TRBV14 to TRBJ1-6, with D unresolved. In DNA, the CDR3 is TGTGCCAGCAGCCAAGACCGCGTCTCACCCCTCCACTTT. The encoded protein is CASSQDRVSPLHF.